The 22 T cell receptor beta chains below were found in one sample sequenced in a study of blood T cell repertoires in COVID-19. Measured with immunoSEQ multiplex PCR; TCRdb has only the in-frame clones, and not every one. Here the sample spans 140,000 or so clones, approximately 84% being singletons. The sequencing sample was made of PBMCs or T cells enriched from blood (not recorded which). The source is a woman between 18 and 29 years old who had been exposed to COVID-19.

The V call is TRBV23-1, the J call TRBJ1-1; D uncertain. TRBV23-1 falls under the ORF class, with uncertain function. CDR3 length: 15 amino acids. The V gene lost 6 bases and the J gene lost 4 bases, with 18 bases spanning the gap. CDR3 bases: TGCGCCAGCAGCCCTTGTGGGCGCGAGTCCACTGAAGCTTTCTTT. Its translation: CASSPCGRESTEAFF.

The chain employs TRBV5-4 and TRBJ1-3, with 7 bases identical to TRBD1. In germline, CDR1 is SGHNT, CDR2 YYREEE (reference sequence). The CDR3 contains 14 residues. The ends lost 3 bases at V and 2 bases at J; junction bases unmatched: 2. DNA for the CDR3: TGTGCCAGCAGCTCCGGGACAGCTGGAAACACCATATATTTT. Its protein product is CASSSGTAGNTIYF.

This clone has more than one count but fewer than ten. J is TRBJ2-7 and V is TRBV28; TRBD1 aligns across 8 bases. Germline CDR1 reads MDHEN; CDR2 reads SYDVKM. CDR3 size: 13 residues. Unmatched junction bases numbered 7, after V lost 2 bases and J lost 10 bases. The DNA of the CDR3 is TGTGCCAGCAGTTTAGGACAGGGCCCCAAACAGTACTTC. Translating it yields CASSLGQGPKQYF.

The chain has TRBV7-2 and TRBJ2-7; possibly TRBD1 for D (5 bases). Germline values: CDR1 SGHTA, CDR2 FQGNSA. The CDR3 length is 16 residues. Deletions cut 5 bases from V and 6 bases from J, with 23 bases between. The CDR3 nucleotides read TGTGCCAGCAGCGAGAAGACAGTTTCTCCACCCGCCGAGCAGTACTTC. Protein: CASSEKTVSPPAEQYF.

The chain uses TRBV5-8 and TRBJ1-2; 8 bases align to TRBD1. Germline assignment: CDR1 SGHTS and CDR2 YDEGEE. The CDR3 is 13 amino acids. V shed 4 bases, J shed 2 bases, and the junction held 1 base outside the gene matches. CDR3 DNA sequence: TGTGCCAGCAGCCGGACAGGGAACTATGGCTACACCTTC. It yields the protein CASSRTGNYGYTF. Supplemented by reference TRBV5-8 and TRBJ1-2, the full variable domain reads EAGVTQSPTHLIKTRGQQATLRCSPISGHTSVYWYQQALGLGLQFLLWYDEGEERNRGNFPPRFSGRQFPNYSSELNVNALELEDSALYLCASSRTGNYGYTFGSGTRLTVV.

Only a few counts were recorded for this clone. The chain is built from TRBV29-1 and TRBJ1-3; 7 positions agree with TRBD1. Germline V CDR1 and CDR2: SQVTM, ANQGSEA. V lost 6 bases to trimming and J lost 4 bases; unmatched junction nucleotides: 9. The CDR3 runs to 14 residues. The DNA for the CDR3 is TGCAGCGTCGCGACCATGACAGGGGGAAACACCATATATTTT. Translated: CSVATMTGGNTIYF.

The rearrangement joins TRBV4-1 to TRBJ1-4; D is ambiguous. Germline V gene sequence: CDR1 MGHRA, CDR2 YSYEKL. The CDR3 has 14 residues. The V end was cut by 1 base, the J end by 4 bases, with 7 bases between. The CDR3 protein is CASSQVVGNEKLFF. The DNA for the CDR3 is TGCGCCAGCAGCCAAGTTGTCGGTAATGAAAAACTGTTTTTT.

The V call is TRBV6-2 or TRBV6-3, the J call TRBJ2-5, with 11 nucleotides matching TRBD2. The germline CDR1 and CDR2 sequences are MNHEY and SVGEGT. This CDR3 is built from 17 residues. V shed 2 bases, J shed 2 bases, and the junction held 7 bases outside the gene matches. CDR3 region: CASSYTLAGGKQETQYF. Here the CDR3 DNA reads TGTGCCAGCAGTTACACGTTAGCGGGAGGGAAGCAAGAGACCCAGTACTTC.

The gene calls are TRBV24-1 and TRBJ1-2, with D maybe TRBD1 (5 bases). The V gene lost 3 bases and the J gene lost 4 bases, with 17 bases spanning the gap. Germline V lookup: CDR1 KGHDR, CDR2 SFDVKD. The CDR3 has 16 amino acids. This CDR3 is CATSDTSETGIYGYTF. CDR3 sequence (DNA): TGTGCCACCAGTGATACCTCCGAAACAGGAATCTATGGCTACACCTTC.

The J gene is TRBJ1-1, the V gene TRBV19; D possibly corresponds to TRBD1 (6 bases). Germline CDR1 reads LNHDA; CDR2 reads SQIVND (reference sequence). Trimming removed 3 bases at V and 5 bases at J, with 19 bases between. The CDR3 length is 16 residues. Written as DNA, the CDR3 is TGTGCCAGTAGTATCGGCGGCAGGGGCGGAAGTACTGAAGCTTTCTTT. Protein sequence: CASSIGGRGGSTEAFF. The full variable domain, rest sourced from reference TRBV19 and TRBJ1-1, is DGGITQSPKYLFRKEGQNVTLSCEQNLNHDAMYWYRQDPGQGLRLIYYSQIVNDFQKGDIAEGYSVSREKKESFPLTVTSAQKNPTAFYLCASSIGGRGGSTEAFFGQGTRLTVV.

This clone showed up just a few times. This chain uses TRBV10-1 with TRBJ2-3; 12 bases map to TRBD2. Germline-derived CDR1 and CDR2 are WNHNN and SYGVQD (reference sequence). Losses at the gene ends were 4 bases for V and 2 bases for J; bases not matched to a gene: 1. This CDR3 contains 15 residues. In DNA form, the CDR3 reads TGCGCCAGCAGTGGACTAGCGGGAGTCACAGATACGCAGTATTTT. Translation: CASSGLAGVTDTQYF.

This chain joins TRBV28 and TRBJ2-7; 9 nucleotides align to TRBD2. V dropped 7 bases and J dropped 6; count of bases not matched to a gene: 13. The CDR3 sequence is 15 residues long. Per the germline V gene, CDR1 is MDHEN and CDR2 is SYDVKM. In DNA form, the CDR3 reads TGTGCCAGCAACTCCCGCGGGGCGGGAGGGAGCGAGCAGTACTTC. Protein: CASNSRGAGGSEQYF. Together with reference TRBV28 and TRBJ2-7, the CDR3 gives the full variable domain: DVKVTQSSRYLVKRTGEKVFLECVQDMDHENMFWYRQDPGLGLRLIYFSYDVKMKEKGDIPEGYSVSREKKERFSLILESASTNQTSMYLCASNSRGAGGSEQYFGPGTRLTVT.

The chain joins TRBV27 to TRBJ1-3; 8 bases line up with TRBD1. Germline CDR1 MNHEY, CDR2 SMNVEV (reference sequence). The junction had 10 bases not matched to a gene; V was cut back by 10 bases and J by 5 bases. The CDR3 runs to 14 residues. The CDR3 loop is CATAPGQGRNTIYF. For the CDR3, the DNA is TGTGCCACCGCCCCTGGACAGGGAAGAAACACCATATATTTT.

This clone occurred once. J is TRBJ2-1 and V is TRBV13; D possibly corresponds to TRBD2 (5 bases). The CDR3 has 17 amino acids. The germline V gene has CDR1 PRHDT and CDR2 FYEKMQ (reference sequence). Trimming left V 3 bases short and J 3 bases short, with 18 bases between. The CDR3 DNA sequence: TGTGCCAGCAGCTTTTGGTCTGCGGGCCCGAACTACAATGAGCAGTTCTTC. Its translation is CASSFWSAGPNYNEQFF. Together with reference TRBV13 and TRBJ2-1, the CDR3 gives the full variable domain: AAGVIQSPRHLIKEKRETATLKCYPIPRHDTVYWYQQGPGQDPQFLISFYEKMQSDKGSIPDRFSAQQFSDYHSELNMSSLELGDSALYFCASSFWSAGPNYNEQFFGPGTRLTVL.

In DNA form, the CDR3 reads TGTGCCATCGGACTAGCGGGAGAAGATACGCAGTATTTT. Its protein is CAIGLAGEDTQYF. This rearrangement joins TRBV10-3 to TRBJ2-3, with 13 bases matching TRBD2. The junction had 1 base not matched to a gene; V was cut back by 8 bases and J by 5 bases. The CDR3 is 13 amino acids. The germline gives CDR1 ENHRY, CDR2 SYGVKD.

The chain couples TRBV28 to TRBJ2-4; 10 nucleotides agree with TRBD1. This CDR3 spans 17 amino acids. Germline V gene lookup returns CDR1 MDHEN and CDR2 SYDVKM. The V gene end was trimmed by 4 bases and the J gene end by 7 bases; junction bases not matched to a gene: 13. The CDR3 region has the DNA TGTGCCAGCAGTTCCAGACAGGGGGCAGGAGAAAAGAACATTCAGTACTTC. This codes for CASSSRQGAGEKNIQYF.

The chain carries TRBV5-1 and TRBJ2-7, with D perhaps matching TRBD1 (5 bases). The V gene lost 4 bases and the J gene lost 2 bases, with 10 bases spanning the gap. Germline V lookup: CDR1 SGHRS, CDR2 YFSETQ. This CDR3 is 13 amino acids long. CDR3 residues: CASSPTAPYEQYF. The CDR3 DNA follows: TGCGCCAGCAGCCCGACAGCACCCTACGAGCAGTACTTC.

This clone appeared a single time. CDR3 in DNA: TGTGCCAGCAGGGTTGGGTCTAGCGGGAGCAATGAGCAGTTCTTC. Its protein is CASRVGSSGSNEQFF. The rearrangement links TRBV28 to TRBJ2-1; 10 nucleotides agree with TRBD2. Germline CDR1 MDHEN, CDR2 SYDVKM. J gave up 6 bases and V 6 bases, and 8 bases lay outside the gene matches. The CDR3 extends over 15 amino acids.

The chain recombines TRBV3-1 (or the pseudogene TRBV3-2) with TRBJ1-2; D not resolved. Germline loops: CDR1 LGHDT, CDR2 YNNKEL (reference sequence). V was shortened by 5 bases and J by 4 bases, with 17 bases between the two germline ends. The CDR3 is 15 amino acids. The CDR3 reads CASSARHGSSYGYTF. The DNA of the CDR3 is TGTGCCAGCAGCGCCAGACACGGAAGCTCCTATGGCTACACCTTC.

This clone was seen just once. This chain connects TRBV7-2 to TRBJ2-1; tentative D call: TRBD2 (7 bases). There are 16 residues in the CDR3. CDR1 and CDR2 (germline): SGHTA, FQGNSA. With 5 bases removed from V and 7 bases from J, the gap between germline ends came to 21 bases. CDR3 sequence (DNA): TGTGCCAGCAGCCCCCGAGGGCGGGGAGGGGGGAATGAGCAGTTCTTC. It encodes CASSPRGRGGGNEQFF. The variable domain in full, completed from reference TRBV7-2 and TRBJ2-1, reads GAGVSQSPSNKVTEKGKDVELRCDPISGHTALYWYRQSLGQGLEFLIYFQGNSAPDKSGLPSDRFSAERTGGSVSTLTIQRTQQEDSAVYLCASSPRGRGGGNEQFFGPGTRLTVL.

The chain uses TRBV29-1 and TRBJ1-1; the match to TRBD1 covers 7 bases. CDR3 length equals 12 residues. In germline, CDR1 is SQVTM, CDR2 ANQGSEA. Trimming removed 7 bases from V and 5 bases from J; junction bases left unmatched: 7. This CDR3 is CSAADRVTEAFF. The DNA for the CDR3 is TGCAGCGCTGCCGACAGGGTGACTGAAGCTTTCTTT.

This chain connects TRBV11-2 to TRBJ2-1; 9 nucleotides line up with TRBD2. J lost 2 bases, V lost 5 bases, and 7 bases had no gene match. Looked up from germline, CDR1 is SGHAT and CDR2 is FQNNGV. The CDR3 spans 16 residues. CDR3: CASSPLSGSPYNEQFF. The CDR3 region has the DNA TGTGCCAGCAGCCCCCTTAGCGGGAGCCCCTACAATGAGCAGTTCTTC.